This is a list of T cell receptor beta chains from one sample in a study of cytomegalovirus exposure and HLA in healthy donors. Libraries were prepared by immunoSEQ multiplex PCR; TCRdb keeps only in-frame clonotypes and omits some of them. The data contain around 80,000 clones, 75% to 80% of them singletons. Sequenced material: PBMCs. The source of these receptors is a female donor in good health and CMV-seronegative. Each CDR3 is given without its conserved first and last residue.

v_gene,j_gene,CDR3aa
TRBV7-2,TRBJ1-1,ASSTMRRSEAF
TRBV29-1,TRBJ2-3,SVGHGQGGGG
TRBV15,TRBJ2-6,ATSRDQGVGTGANVLT
TRBV10-3,TRBJ1-5,AISAGLSFNSNQPQH
TRBV7-9,TRBJ1-4,ASKPQDSEKLF
TRBV18,TRBJ1-3,ASSPRTPGAGNTIY
TRBV7-8,TRBJ1-1,ASSLRSGQLEAF
TRBV30,TRBJ2-7,AWSGGQGGYEQY
TRBV28,TRBJ2-5,ASSFKRGQETQY
TRBV11-2,TRBJ1-2,ASSSLNRVNGYT
TRBV19,TRBJ2-2,ATRIRDRGDTGELF
TRBV4-1,TRBJ1-1,ASSQRQGQNTEAF
TRBV6-1,TRBJ2-7,ASRGLAESYEQY
TRBV28,TRBJ2-5,ASRLQGVETQY
TRBV13,TRBJ1-4,ASSLDRDEKLF
TRBV6-1,TRBJ1-2,ASSSSGVYGYT
TRBV7-2,TRBJ2-3,ASSFRLAGNTDTQY
TRBV9,TRBJ1-2,ASSVAPGNYGYT
TRBV28,TRBJ1-5,ASSQPRQADNQPQH
TRBV28,TRBJ1-5,ASSLGSNQPQH
TRBV7-2,TRBJ2-7,ASSSRGGSYEQY
TRBV4-1,TRBJ1-1,ASSQVATGGGNTEAF
TRBV30,TRBJ1-2,ALGGKGIYGYT
TRBV6-1,TRBJ2-1,ASSEGQLASGSLNEQF
TRBV4-2,TRBJ2-7,ASSQTGTSGGNSYEQY
TRBV19,TRBJ2-5,ASSIISYGGQETQY
TRBV29-1,TRBJ2-5,SVMGAGETQY
TRBV30,TRBJ2-7,AWSVPLSSYEQY
TRBV27,TRBJ2-3,ASSFRQGFTDTQY
TRBV7-3,TRBJ2-6,ASSLSGGPIISGANVLT
TRBV6-6,TRBJ2-7,ASKGDHYEQY
TRBV9,TRBJ1-3,ASSVALKADTIY
TRBV6-5,TRBJ1-2,ASSWDRGYGYT
TRBV5-4,TRBJ1-1,ASAQPGLNTEAF
TRBV28,TRBJ1-1,ASSTHRVVNTEAF
TRBV9,TRBJ1-2,ASSPRTGPDIANYGYT
TRBV7-8,TRBJ1-1,ASSSGTGGLNTEAF
TRBV28,TRBJ2-3,ASSWGGGTDTQY
TRBV7-2,TRBJ2-7,ASSNRRVLSYEQY
TRBV2,TRBJ2-3,ASKRTSGRGDTQY
TRBV7-8,TRBJ1-1,ASSAHRGLPQDTEAF
TRBV19,TRBJ1-1,ASSMRQGTSHLEAF